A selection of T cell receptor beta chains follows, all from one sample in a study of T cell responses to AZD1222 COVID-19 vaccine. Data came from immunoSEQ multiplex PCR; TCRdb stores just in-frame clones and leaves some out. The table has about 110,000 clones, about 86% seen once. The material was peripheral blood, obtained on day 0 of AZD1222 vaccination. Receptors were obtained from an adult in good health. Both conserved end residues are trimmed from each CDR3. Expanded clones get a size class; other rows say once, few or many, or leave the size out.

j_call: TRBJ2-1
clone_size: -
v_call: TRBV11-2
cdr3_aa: ASSSDRDGEQF

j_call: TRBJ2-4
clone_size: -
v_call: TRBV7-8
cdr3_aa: ASSLGDPWNRAKNIQY

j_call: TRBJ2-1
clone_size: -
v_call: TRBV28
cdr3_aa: ASSFPQGARYEQF

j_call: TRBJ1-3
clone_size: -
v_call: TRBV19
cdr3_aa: ASSNRRISGNTIY

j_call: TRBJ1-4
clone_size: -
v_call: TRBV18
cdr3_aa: ASSPLQGRTNEKLF

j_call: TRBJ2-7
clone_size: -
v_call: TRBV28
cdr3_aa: ATSGLVYEQY

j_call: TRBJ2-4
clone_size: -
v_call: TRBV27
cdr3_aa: ASSPTHRDIVLAKNIQY

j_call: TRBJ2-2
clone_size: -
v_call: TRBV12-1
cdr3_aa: ASSFRGSSFGELF

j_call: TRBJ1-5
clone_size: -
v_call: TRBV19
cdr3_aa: ASSTTGINQPQH

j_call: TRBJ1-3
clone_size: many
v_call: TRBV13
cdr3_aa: ASSFGQGGDTIY

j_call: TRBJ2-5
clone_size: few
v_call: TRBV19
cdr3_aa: ASSIGGTQY

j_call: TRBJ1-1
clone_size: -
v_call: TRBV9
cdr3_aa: ASSAQGSGTEAF

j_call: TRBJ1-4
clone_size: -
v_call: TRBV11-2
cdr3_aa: ASSLDRTSEKLF

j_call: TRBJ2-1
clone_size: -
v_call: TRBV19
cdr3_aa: ASQEQGSNEQF

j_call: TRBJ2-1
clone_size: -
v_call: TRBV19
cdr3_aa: ATSLAGSYNEQF

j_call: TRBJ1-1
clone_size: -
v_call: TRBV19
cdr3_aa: ASSIFSEAF

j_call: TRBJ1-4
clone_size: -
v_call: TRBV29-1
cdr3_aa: SVEEGGNEKLF

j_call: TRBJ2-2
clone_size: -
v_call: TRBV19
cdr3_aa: ASGQGATGELF

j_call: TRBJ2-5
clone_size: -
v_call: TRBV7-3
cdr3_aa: ASSQRRGYQETQY

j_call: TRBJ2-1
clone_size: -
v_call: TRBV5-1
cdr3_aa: ASSLRGTSGYEQF